Following are 28 T cell receptor beta chains from one sample sequenced in a study of shared clonotypes between healthy human individuals. Data came from immunoSEQ multiplex PCR; TCRdb stores just in-frame clones and leaves some out. This repertoire shows hundreds of thousands of clones, about 96% found once; its top ten account for 0.11%. The naive CD8 subset, CD45RO-negative cells positively selected for CCR7, excluded terminally differentiated effector memory CD45RA+ cells. The sequencing input was naive CD8+ T cells sorted from blood. The receptors derive from a woman in her 30s in good health.

V is TRBV23-1 and J is TRBJ1-6; D not resolved. TRBV23-1 counts as an open reading frame of uncertain function. The CDR3 runs 11 residues. Trimming removed 11 bases from V and 8 bases from J, with 10 bases in between. The CDR3: CAFGPDSPLHF. The CDR3 DNA is TGCGCCTTTGGGCCGGATTCACCCCTCCACTTT.

The V and J genes are TRBV27 and TRBJ2-1; D is possibly TRBD1 (5 bases). This CDR3 region has 13 residues. V dropped 3 bases and J dropped 7 bases, with 10 bases sitting between them. Germline V gene lookup returns CDR1 MNHEY and CDR2 SMNVEV (reference sequence). The CDR3 loop is CASSLGLWNEQFF. As DNA, the CDR3 is TGTGCCAGCAGTTTGGGGCTTTGGAATGAGCAGTTCTTC.

The chain couples TRBV30 to TRBJ1-5; 10 nucleotides line up with TRBD1. The CDR3 is 13 residues long. J lost 7 bases, V lost 5 bases, and 5 bases had no gene match. Germline V gene lookup returns CDR1 GTSNPN and CDR2 SVGIG (reference sequence). The CDR3 region is CAWGGQGRQPQHF. As DNA, the CDR3 is TGTGCCTGGGGGGGACAGGGGCGGCAGCCCCAGCATTTT.

The chain employs TRBV28 and TRBJ2-7; D gene ambiguous. The V gene lost 6 bases and the J gene lost 3 bases, with 21 bases spanning the gap. This CDR3 is built from 16 residues. The germline gives CDR1 MDHEN, CDR2 SYDVKM. CDR3 DNA: TGTGCCAGCAGCCAACACCTTACTACCCCACACTACGAGCAGTACTTC. Its protein product is CASSQHLTTPHYEQYF.

V and J are TRBV7-8 and TRBJ2-5, with a weak D call TRBD2 (7 bases). Between the trimmed V and J ends, which lost 3 bases and 5 bases, there was a span of 16 bases. Germline loops: CDR1 SGHVS, CDR2 FQNEAQ. The CDR3 sequence is 15 residues long. CDR3 DNA sequence: TGTGCCAGCAGCTTTCTAGCGCGGGGGCAGGAGACCCAGTACTTC. It yields the protein CASSFLARGQETQYF.

This clone has just one count. The chain has TRBV5-6 and TRBJ2-7; no clear D gene. The ends were cut back, 1 base at V and 0 bases at J, with 8 bases in the middle. Germline V gives CDR1 SGHDT, CDR2 YYEEEE. CDR3 length: 14 amino acids. The chain's CDR3 is CASSLLVNSYEQYF. The CDR3 DNA is TGTGCCAGCAGCTTGTTGGTCAACTCCTACGAGCAGTACTTC.

The chain has TRBV7-9 and TRBJ1-4; no clear D. Trimming left V 0 bases short and J 8 bases short, with 13 bases between. Germline CDR1 reads SEHNR; CDR2 reads FQNEAQ (reference sequence). CDR3 size: 15 residues. DNA for the CDR3: TGTGCCAGCAGCTTAGCGGAACATGGTAGGGAAAAACTGTTTTTT. It codes for CASSLAEHGREKLFF.

The rearrangement links TRBV6-5 to TRBJ2-5; 13 bases are a match to TRBD2. J gave up 5 bases and V 10 bases, and 7 bases lay outside the gene matches. Germline V gene lookup returns CDR1 MNHEY and CDR2 SVGAGI. The CDR3 loop spans 14 amino acids. The CDR3 DNA sequence: TGTGCCACACGGACTAGCGGGAGCGGGGAGACCCAGTACTTC. This gives the protein CATRTSGSGETQYF.

The sample holds a few counts of this clone. The final CDR3 position lacks the conserved phenylalanine or tryptophan, pointing to a likely read error. The limits of the CDR3 on the DNA are not certain, so only TCRdb's listed CDR3 is given. V usage is TRBV4-3 and J usage is TRBJ2-6. The CDR3 is made up of 12 amino acids, end residues included. The germline V gene encodes CDR1 LGHNA and CDR2 YSLEER. This CDR3 is CASSDQRGRHKV.

The chain carries TRBV12-2 and TRBJ1-1; whether TRBD1, the table's D call, matches the DNA was not checked. TRBV12-2 is noted as a pseudogene. This CDR3 is 12 amino acids long. CDR3 bases: TGTGCAAGTCGCCACGACAGCTCTGAAGCTTTCTTT. Translating it yields CASRHDSSEAFF.

This chain uses TRBV13 with TRBJ2-1; the match to TRBD1 covers 9 bases. This CDR3 spans 16 amino acids. Looked up from germline, CDR1 is PRHDT and CDR2 is FYEKMQ (reference sequence). The V segment lost 5 bases and the J segment 3 bases; nucleotides outside the gene matches: 8. CDR3 amino acids: CASSTRGQGDYNEQFF. CDR3 DNA: TGTGCCAGCAGCACACGGGGACAGGGTGACTACAATGAGCAGTTCTTC.

The chain combines TRBV10-3 with TRBJ2-7; 10 bases fit TRBD1. V lost 6 bases and J lost 4; bases outside the gene matches: 9. Germline assignment: CDR1 ENHRY and CDR2 SYGVKD. The CDR3 is made up of 15 amino acids. CDR3 in amino acids: CAIRERDRGLYEQYF. CDR3 coding DNA: TGTGCCATCAGAGAGCGGGACAGGGGTTTATACGAGCAGTACTTC.

This chain connects TRBV4-1 to TRBJ2-5, with D unresolved. The DNA end favors TRBJ2-7, so the J call may be wrong. The CDR3 contains 16 residues. The V gene's germline CDR1 is MGHRA and CDR2 YSYEKL. As DNA, the CDR3 is TGCGCCAGCAGCCAAGAACGAATTGAGAAGACCTACGAGCAGTACTTC. Translating gives CASSQERIEKTYEQYF.

J is TRBJ2-1 and V is TRBV4-1, with D maybe TRBD2 (6 bases). Germline assignment: CDR1 MGHRA and CDR2 YSYEKL. V lost 1 base and J 7 bases, leaving 11 bases between the germline ends. This CDR3 is 14 amino acids long. CDR3 residues: CASSQVLAGNEQFF. The CDR3 coding sequence is TGCGCCAGCAGCCAAGTACTAGCTGGTAATGAGCAGTTCTTC.

The J gene is TRBJ2-1, the V gene TRBV19; 7 bases agree with TRBD2. Per the germline V gene, CDR1 is LNHDA and CDR2 is SQIVND (reference sequence). V shed 3 bases and J 2 bases; nucleotides not matched to a gene: 4. This CDR3 has 15 residues. CDR3 nucleotide sequence: TGTGCCAGTAGTATGGGCGGGAGTCCCTACAATGAGCAGTTCTTC. Its translation is CASSMGGSPYNEQFF. The full variable domain, its missing parts supplied by reference TRBV19 and TRBJ2-1, is DGGITQSPKYLFRKEGQNVTLSCEQNLNHDAMYWYRQDPGQGLRLIYYSQIVNDFQKGDIAEGYSVSREKKESFPLTVTSAQKNPTAFYLCASSMGGSPYNEQFFGPGTRLTVL.

The gene calls are TRBV7-9 and TRBJ1-1, with unresolved D. V lost 0 bases, J lost 6 bases, and 8 bases lay in between. The V gene's germline CDR1 is SEHNR and CDR2 FQNEAQ (reference sequence). This CDR3 region has 13 residues. The chain's CDR3 is CASSLAGSPEAFF. The DNA for the CDR3 is TGTGCCAGCAGCTTAGCAGGTTCTCCTGAAGCTTTCTTT.

The chain carries TRBV10-3 and TRBJ1-5; the D is unclear. V was shortened by 5 bases and J by 0 bases, with 8 bases between the two germline ends. The CDR3 covers 14 residues. CDR1 and CDR2 (germline): ENHRY, SYGVKD. Here the CDR3 reads CAISSDYSNQPQHF. CDR3 sequence (DNA): TGTGCCATCAGTTCCGATTATAGCAATCAGCCCCAGCATTTT.

In the case of this clone: The same CDR3 also results from other DNA sequences found in this sample. The J gene is TRBJ2-7, the V gene TRBV9; D remains unclear. From germline, CDR1 is SGDLS and CDR2 YYNGEE. CDR3 length: 12 amino acids. V lost 4 bases to trimming and J lost 0 bases, with 5 bases between them. The DNA of the CDR3 is TGTGCCAGCAGCCCCAGCTCCTACGAGCAGTACTTC. It specifies CASSPSSYEQYF.

The chain carries TRBV6-1 and TRBJ2-1; the match to TRBD2 covers 11 bases. After removal of 4 bases from V and 10 bases from J, the junction contained 12 bases not matched to a gene. Germline V CDR1 and CDR2: MNHNS, SASEGT. The CDR3 extends over 16 amino acids. In DNA, the CDR3 is TGTGCCAGCAGTGCGACGGGGGGACTAGCGGCCGCAGAGCAGTTCTTC. Translating gives CASSATGGLAAAEQFF.

This clone showed up just once. J is TRBJ1-2 and V is TRBV5-1, with TRBD1 identical over 7 bases. The CDR3 totals 15 residues. Germline V gives CDR1 SGHRS, CDR2 YFSETQ. V trimming: 3 bases; J trimming: 6 bases; junction bases outside the gene matches: 11. CDR3 region: CASSSYSGGEDGYTF. The CDR3 DNA reads as TGCGCCAGCAGCTCCTATTCAGGGGGAGAAGATGGCTACACCTTC.

The rearrangement uses TRBV28 and TRBJ1-1; D might be TRBD1 (6 bases). CDR1 is MDHEN, CDR2 SYDVKM, per germline. V dropped 5 bases and J dropped 3 bases, with 13 bases sitting between them. CDR3 length equals 14 residues. This CDR3 is CASSLGGFDTEAFF. The DNA of the CDR3 is TGTGCCAGCAGTCTGGGGGGCTTCGACACTGAAGCTTTCTTT.

The chain links TRBV28 to TRBJ2-2; 9 bases agree with TRBD2. V gave up 4 bases and J gave up 0 bases; unmatched junction bases: 9. Germline-derived CDR1 and CDR2 are MDHEN and SYDVKM. This CDR3 has 18 residues. DNA for the CDR3: TGTGCCAGCAGTTCCCCTTGGACTAGCGCCTCGAACACCGGGGAGCTGTTTTTT. Its protein is CASSSPWTSASNTGELFF.

This rearrangement joins TRBV10-2 to TRBJ2-2, with 7 bases that match TRBD2. Germline V CDR1 and CDR2: WSHSY, SAAADI. V was clipped by 3 bases and J by 4 bases; unmatched bases: 5. The CDR3 has 15 residues. CDR3 in DNA: TGCGCCAGCAGTGACCGGACTAGTCCCACCGGGGAGCTGTTTTTT. The encoded protein is CASSDRTSPTGELFF.

The genes are TRBV19 and TRBJ1-2; TRBD1 agrees at 8 bases. J lost 7 bases, V lost 6 bases, and 7 bases had no gene match. This CDR3 spans 13 amino acids. CDR1 is LNHDA, CDR2 SQIVND, per germline (reference sequence). The DNA of the CDR3 is TGTGCCAGTAGGTGGCAGGGGGCATTTGGCTACACCTTC. Protein sequence: CASRWQGAFGYTF.

This chain joins TRBV5-4 and TRBJ1-5; D gene uncertain. Germline values: CDR1 SGHNT, CDR2 YYREEE (reference sequence). The length of the CDR3 is 14 residues. The ends were cut back, 3 bases at V and 5 bases at J, with 12 bases in the middle. The CDR3 sequence is CASSSSPGHQPQHF. The CDR3 DNA sequence: TGTGCCAGCAGCTCTTCCCCTGGCCATCAGCCCCAGCATTTT.

The gene calls are TRBV2 and TRBJ2-1; 12 positions agree with TRBD1. With V trimmed by 5 bases and J by 8 bases, 4 bases remained unmatched. There are 14 residues in the CDR3. The germline V gene encodes CDR1 SNHLY and CDR2 FYNNEI. The DNA for the CDR3 is TGTGCCAGCAGTCCGGGACAGGGGGCATATGAGCAGTTCTTC. This translates into CASSPGQGAYEQFF.

The chain employs TRBV5-1 and TRBJ2-7, with a weak D call TRBD1 (6 bases). Trimming took off 0 bases at V and 4 bases at J, with 14 bases between the two ends. The CDR3 extends over 15 amino acids. The germline gives CDR1 SGHRS, CDR2 YFSETQ. The CDR3 loop is CASSLDPTGNYEQYF. Here the CDR3 DNA reads TGCGCCAGCAGCTTGGATCCAACAGGGAATTACGAGCAGTACTTC.

This chain uses TRBV29-1 with TRBJ1-2; weak D call: TRBD1 (5 bases). This CDR3 has 12 amino acids. Trimming pared 5 bases from V and 6 bases from J, leaving 13 bases between. Germline lookup yields CDR1 SQVTM and CDR2 ANQGSEA. CDR3 nucleotide sequence: TGCAGCGTTCAACAGGAGGGCCATGGCTACACCTTC. It yields the protein CSVQQEGHGYTF.